The clone carrying this T cell receptor (beta chain) has ten or more counts. What it binds is not known. V lost 7 bases to trimming and J lost 4 bases; unmatched junction nucleotides: 5. Germline CDR1 SQVTM, CDR2 ANQGSEA. The CDR3 is made up of 13 amino acids. These data belong to a study of CD8 T cells in ankylosing spondylitis. Study outcomes and limitations: According to the report, clones linked to the disease were significantly enriched in matched synovial fluid samples taken from ankylosing spondylitis patients. Certain motif variants had earlier appeared in reactive arthritis synovial fluid and blood. One TCR beta motif, made up of eight or nine highly homologous variants, appeared characteristic of ankylosing spondylitis blood.

For TCR beta, libraries came from quantitative 5'-RACE with molecular barcodes. A single record per CDR3 protein comes from TCRdb applying MiXCR to the 5' RACE reads. Of 130,000 or so distinct CDR3 sequences listed, roughly 17% are singletons. The receptor comes from a male donor with ankylosing spondylitis. Material for sequencing was blood, either unsorted or a sorted T cell fraction (not recorded which). J is TRBJ2-1 and V is TRBV29-1, with 9 bases matching TRBD1. CDR3 bases: TGCAGCGCTGGGACAGGGAGTTACAATGAGCAGTTCTTC. This gives the protein CSAGTGSYNEQFF.